This TCR beta chain derives from a study of cytomegalovirus exposure and HLA in healthy donors. Use of 60 Vbeta and 13 Jbeta primers characterized the PCR. Assay used: immunoSEQ multiplex PCR; TCRdb lists only in-frame clones, some missing. This table holds about 120,000 clones, about 75% found once. The clonotype originates from a man aged 55 to 70 in good health and CMV-seropositive. Sequencing was carried out using PBMCs.

CDR3 residues: CASSVSGSGANVLTF. In nucleotides, the CDR3 is TGTGCCAGCAGTGTATCAGGGTCTGGGGCCAACGTCCTGACTTTC. The J gene is TRBJ2-6, the V gene TRBV2, with D perhaps TRBD1 (5 bases). The CDR3 contains 15 residues. V was shortened by 4 bases and J by 1 base, with 8 bases between the two germline ends. In germline, CDR1 is SNHLY, CDR2 FYNNEI.